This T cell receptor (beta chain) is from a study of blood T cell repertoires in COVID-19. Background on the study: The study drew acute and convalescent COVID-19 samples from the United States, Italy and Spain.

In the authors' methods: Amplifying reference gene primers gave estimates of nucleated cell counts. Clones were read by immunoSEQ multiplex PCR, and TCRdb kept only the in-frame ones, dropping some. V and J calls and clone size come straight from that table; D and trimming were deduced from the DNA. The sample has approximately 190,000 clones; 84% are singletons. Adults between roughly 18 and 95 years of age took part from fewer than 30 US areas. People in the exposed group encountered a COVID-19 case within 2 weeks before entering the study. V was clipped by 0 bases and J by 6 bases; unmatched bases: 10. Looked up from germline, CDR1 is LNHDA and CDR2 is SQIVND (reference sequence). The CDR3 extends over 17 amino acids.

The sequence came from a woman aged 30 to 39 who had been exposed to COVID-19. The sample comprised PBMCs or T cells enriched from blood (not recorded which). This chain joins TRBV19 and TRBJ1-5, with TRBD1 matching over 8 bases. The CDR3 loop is CASSIELRTGYSQPQHF. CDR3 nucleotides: TGTGCCAGTAGTATAGAATTAAGGACAGGGTATTCTCAGCCCCAGCATTTT.